Below, one T cell receptor (beta chain) is given with its context. Its antigen is unknown. The sample is drawn from a study of shared clonotypes between healthy human individuals. About the study: A donor's plate count was three for CD4 naive and three for CD4 memory; CD8 naive had two and CD8 memory one. Study-wide results and limits: Naive subsets generally exceeded memory subsets in estimated richness. When compared with the clonotypes that were shared by all four sorted-subset donors, the non-shared clonotypes turned out to have lower generation probabilities.

TCRdb keeps only in-frame clones here, not all; method: immunoSEQ multiplex PCR. The profile shows 2 million to 2.5 million clones, 80% to 95% of them singletons. The split of CD4+ cells yielded CD45RA+ naive and CD45RA-negative memory subsets. This sequence originates from a man aged 18 to 29 in good health. Some clones in this sample may be carry-over from other donors' samples. The specimen sequenced was naive CD4+ T cells from PBMCs. The subset: CD45RA+ positively selected.

The CDR3 sequence: CASRTGVNTGELFF. The CDR3 nucleotides read TGCGCCAGCAGGACAGGGGTTAACACCGGGGAGCTGTTTTTT. The rearrangement uses TRBV5-1 and TRBJ2-2; 8 nucleotides match TRBD1. J lost 2 bases, V lost 5 bases, and 2 bases had no gene match. Germline CDR1 and CDR2: SGHRS and YFSETQ. The CDR3 loop spans 14 amino acids.